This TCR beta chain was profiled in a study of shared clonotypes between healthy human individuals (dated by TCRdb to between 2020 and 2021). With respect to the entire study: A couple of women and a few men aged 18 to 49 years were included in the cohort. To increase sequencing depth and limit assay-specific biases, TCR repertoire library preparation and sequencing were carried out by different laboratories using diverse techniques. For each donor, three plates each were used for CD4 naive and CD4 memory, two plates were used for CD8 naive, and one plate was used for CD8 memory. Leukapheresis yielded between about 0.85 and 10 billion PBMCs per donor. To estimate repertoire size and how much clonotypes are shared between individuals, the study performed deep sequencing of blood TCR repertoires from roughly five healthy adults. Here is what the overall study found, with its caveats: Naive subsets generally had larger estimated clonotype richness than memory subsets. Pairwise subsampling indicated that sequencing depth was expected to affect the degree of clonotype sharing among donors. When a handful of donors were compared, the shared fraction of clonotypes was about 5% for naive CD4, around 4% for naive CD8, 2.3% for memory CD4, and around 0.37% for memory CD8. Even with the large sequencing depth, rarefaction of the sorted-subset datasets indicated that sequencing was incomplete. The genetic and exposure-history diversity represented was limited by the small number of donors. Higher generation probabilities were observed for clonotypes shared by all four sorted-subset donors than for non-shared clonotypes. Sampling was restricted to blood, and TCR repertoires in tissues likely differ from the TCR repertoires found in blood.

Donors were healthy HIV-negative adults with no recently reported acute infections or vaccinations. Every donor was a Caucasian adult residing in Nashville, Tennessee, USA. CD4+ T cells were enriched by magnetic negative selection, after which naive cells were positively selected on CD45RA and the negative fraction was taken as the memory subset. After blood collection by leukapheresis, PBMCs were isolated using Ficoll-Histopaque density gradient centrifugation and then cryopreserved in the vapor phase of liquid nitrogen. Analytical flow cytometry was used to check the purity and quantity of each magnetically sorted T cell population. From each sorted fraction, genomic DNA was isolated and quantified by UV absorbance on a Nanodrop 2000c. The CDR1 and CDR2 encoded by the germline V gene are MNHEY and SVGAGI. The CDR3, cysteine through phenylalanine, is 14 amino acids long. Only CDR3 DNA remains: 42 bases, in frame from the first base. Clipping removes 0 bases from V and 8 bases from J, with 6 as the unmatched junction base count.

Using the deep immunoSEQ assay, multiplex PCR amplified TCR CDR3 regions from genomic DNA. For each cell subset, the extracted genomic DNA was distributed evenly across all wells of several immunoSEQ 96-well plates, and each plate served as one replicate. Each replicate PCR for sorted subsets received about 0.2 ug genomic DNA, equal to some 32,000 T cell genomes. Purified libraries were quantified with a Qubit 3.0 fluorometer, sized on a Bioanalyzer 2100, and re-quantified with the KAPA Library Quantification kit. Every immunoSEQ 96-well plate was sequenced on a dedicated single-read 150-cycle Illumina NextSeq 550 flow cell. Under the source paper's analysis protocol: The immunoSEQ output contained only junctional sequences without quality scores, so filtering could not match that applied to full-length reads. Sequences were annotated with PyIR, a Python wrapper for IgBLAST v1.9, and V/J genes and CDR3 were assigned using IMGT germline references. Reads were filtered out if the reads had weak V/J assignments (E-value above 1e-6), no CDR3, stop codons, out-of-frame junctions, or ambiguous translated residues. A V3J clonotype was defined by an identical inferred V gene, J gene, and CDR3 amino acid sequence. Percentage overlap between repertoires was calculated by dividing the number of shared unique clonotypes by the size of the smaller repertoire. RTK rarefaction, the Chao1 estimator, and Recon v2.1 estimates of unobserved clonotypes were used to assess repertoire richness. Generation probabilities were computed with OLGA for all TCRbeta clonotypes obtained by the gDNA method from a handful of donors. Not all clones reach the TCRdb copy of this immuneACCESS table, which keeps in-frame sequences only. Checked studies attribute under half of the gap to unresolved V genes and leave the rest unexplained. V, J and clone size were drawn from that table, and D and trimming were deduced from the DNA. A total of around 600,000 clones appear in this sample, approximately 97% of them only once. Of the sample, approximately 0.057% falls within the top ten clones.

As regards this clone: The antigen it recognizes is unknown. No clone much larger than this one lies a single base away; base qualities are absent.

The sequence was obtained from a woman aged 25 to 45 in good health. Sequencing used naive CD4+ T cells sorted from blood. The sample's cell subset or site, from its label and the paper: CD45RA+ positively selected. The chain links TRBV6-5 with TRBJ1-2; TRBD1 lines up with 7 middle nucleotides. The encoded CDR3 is CASSYSRQGDGYTF. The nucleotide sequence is TGTGCCAGCAGTTACTCGAGGCAGGGGGACGGCTACACCTTC.